One sample yielded the 10 T cell receptor beta chains listed below, sequenced in a study of cytomegalovirus exposure and HLA in healthy donors. The PCR ran on 60 Vbeta and 13 Jbeta primers. Sequencing used immunoSEQ multiplex PCR; TCRdb keeps in-frame clones, though not all of them. The data contain some 150,000 clones, under 90% of them singletons. The sample was PBMCs. These receptors came from a young man in good health and CMV-seronegative.

The rearrangement uses TRBV2 and TRBJ2-1, with a possible D match to TRBD2 (5 bases). Germline values: CDR1 SNHLY, CDR2 FYNNEI. V was shortened by 4 bases and J by 6 bases, with 16 bases between the two germline ends. This CDR3 comprises 15 residues. The CDR3 sequence is CASSGGLARLNEQFF. CDR3 coding DNA: TGTGCCAGCAGTGGAGGACTGGCGCGCCTCAATGAGCAGTTCTTC.

The V call is TRBV6-5, the J call TRBJ2-4; TRBD2 aligns across 11 bases. This CDR3 region has 14 residues. The germline V gene encodes CDR1 MNHEY and CDR2 SVGAGI. J was trimmed by 6 bases and V by 6 bases; bases with no gene match: 4. The DNA of the CDR3 is TGTGCCAGCAGGCCGGGACTAGCGGCAAACATTCAGTACTTC. Residues: CASRPGLAANIQYF.

The chain employs TRBV5-6 and TRBJ1-6, with unresolved D. V lost 0 bases to trimming and J lost 4 bases, with 8 bases between them. The CDR3 has 15 residues. Looked up from germline, CDR1 is SGHDT and CDR2 is YYEEEE. The CDR3 loop reads CASSLDPRYNSPLHF. In DNA form, the CDR3 reads TGTGCCAGCAGCTTGGATCCACGGTATAATTCACCCCTCCACTTT.

CDR3 sequence reads: CASSKRDRDSPWPYF. The CDR3 nucleotides read TGTGCCAGCAGCAAAAGGGACCGGGACAGTCCTTGGCCGTACTTC. This chain connects TRBV21-1 to TRBJ2-7; no check of the table's D call, TRBD1, against the DNA was made. TRBV21-1 is termed a pseudogene. The CDR3 sequence is 15 residues long.

This sequence joins TRBV11-2 and TRBJ1-1; tentatively, D is TRBD1 (6 bases). The CDR3 is 17 residues long. The germline CDR1 and CDR2 sequences are SGHAT and FQNNGV. Trimming took off 1 base at V and 1 base at J, with 16 bases between the two ends. The CDR3 DNA reads TGTGCCAGCAGCTTAGGGGGGTGGGGGCGCAGGAACACTGAAGCTTTCTTT. Translation: CASSLGGWGRRNTEAFF.

The gene calls are TRBV30 and TRBJ2-5, with 9 bases matching TRBD1. The V gene's germline CDR1 is GTSNPN and CDR2 SVGIG (reference sequence). This CDR3 is 15 amino acids long. V trimming: 1 base; J trimming: 1 base; junction bases outside the gene matches: 4. The CDR3 loop reads CAWSDNRGPQETQYF. The CDR3 DNA follows: TGTGCCTGGAGTGATAACAGGGGGCCCCAAGAGACCCAGTACTTC.

This rearrangement joins TRBV6-5 to TRBJ2-2; TRBD2 matches 7 bases. CDR1 is MNHEY, CDR2 SVGAGI, per germline. V was pared by 5 bases and J by 16 bases, with 19 bases of the junction left unmatched. The CDR3 spans 15 residues. CDR3 DNA: TGTGCCAGCAGTCGATCGCCAGCGGGGCCTTTTGCGACGTTTTTT. Amino acids: CASSRSPAGPFATFF.

The V and J genes are TRBV13 and TRBJ2-7; unclear D gene. Trimming took off 3 bases at V and 2 bases at J, with 11 bases between the two ends. CDR1 is PRHDT, CDR2 FYEKMQ, per germline (reference sequence). The CDR3 sequence is 14 residues long. CDR3 nucleotides: TGTGCCAGCAGCTTCTCCGACATTACCTACGAGCAGTACTTC. As protein: CASSFSDITYEQYF.

This clone came up a few times. The V call is TRBV9, the J call TRBJ2-1, with D uncertain. The CDR3 is made up of 15 amino acids. Germline CDR1 reads SGDLS; CDR2 reads YYNGEE. Trimming removed 2 bases at V and 6 bases at J, with 15 bases between. CDR3: CASSVNTAMFNEQFF. CDR3 DNA: TGTGCCAGCAGCGTTAATACAGCTATGTTCAATGAGCAGTTCTTC.

The chain uses TRBV29-1 and TRBJ1-2; the D gene is possibly TRBD1 (5 bases). This CDR3 has 12 amino acids. The V end was cut by 3 bases, the J end by 6 bases, with 11 bases between. Germline V gene data show CDR1 as SQVTM and CDR2 as ANQGSEA. CDR3 loop: CSVDEGGDGYTF. DNA of the CDR3: TGCAGCGTTGACGAGGGAGGGGATGGCTACACCTTC.